This T cell receptor (beta chain) was obtained from a study of T-cell memory formation after mild COVID-19. One entry per CDR3 protein results from TCRdb running MiXCR on the 5' RACE reads. In the table there are 85,000 to 120,000 distinct CDR3 sequences, approximately 17% of which are singletons. This clonotype came up a few times. Sequenced input: PBMCs or a T cell subset sorted from them (not recorded which). This TCR derives from an adult woman who had mild COVID-19 (a few samples of this study predate the infection). Cell type and time point are not known.

The CDR3 nucleotides are TGTGCCAGCAGCGTAGACGAGTCCGGTTATGGCTACACCTTC. This encodes CASSVDESGYGYTF. The chain joins TRBV9 to TRBJ1-2, with D hard to call. V lost 0 bases and J lost 5, with 11 bases in between. The CDR3 is 14 residues long. Looked up from germline, CDR1 is SGDLS and CDR2 is YYNGEE.